The source of this TCR beta chain is a study of human T cells and chemical hapten exposure (dated by TCRdb to about 2021). In the study overall: For sensitization, 2% DPC in acetone was applied to a roughly 2 cm by roughly 2 cm area of upper inner arm skin. Throughout the study period of around 25 weeks, patients also received therapeutic DPC doses to the scalp every week. Patch tests used Finn chambers with 0.01% DPC on the upper back, scored after 6 days by International Contact Dermatitis Research Group standards. The mostly female patient cohort included alopecia areata with under or over 50% scalp involvement, alopecia totalis and alopecia universalis. Libraries were pooled for sequencing, and variation in per-sample TCR yields was attributed mainly to small differences in library volumes within the pool. Peripheral blood TCR repertoire changes were tracked in vivo in alopecia patients during primary and secondary sensitization to the hapten diphenylcyclopropenone (DPC). Blood was sampled from patients pre-sensitization (week 0) and at 2, 6 and about 24 weeks after DPC sensitization. Blood for TCR sequencing was provided by twenty-nine alopecia patients at one to four time points (pre-sensitization, 2, 6 and 24 weeks).

Note on this clonotype: What this receptor recognizes is not known. Nothing much larger sits one base from this clone, and base qualities are not available.

Explained via the paper, the time point label denotes: patch test 2, 6 weeks after DPC sensitization. The treatment or condition label on this specimen signifies: therapeutic diphenylcyclopropenone sensitization with weekly scalp DPC. At every patch-test visit, the blood draw took place before the patch test was put on. To be eligible, patients had to be aged 18 to 70, diagnosed with alopecia and judged suitable for DPC therapy, while pregnant patients were excluded. Total RNA was extracted from unfractionated whole blood that had been collected in Tempus Blood RNA tubes. The protocol used for the library was RACE. The data were produced on a NextSeq 500. Library preparation attached unique molecular identifiers to individual cDNA molecules for quantitative, reproducible TCR counting. Both TCR alpha and TCR beta chains were sequenced from each blood RNA sample. In the paper's pipeline: The median number of TCRs per sample was approximately 98,000, ranging from roughly 23,224 to 700,000. V, J and CDR3 annotation of the TCR reads was performed with the Decombinator software suite. For the PS versus PT1 abundance plots, all samples were subsampled to the same number of TCRs (28,000). Expanded TCRs were defined as absent before sensitization and observed at least eight times at the 2-week time point. The raw public data were reprocessed by TCRdb itself: fastp quality trimming at Q25, MiXCR clonotype calling, in-frame beta chains only. Rows merge per CDR3 protein into single entries with the most common DNA and genes. These V and J calls rely on TCRdb rather than the paper's analysis. The sample includes tens of thousands of distinct CDR3 sequences, with roughly 10% observed a single time. The top ten constitute 2.5% of the sample.

Summary of the overall study and its limitations: The number of TCRs above 1 in 1000 frequency did not change with DPC sensitization; there was no evidence of global repertoire structure alterations. A positive correlation was found between the number of PT1 expanded TCRs and patch test score, with significance reached at thresholds 8, 16 and 32 but not 4. Because all patients had alopecia, a presumed autoimmune disease, the immune response of the patients might differ from that of healthy individuals. After repeated subsampling, changes were observed in the strength of the expansion versus patch-test correlation and in the threshold at which the correlation became significant. Compared with pre-sensitization or healthy control sets, expanded TCRs formed significantly more large CDR3 similarity clusters, which is consistent with antigen-driven responses.

The germline V gene (reference sequence) gives CDR1 as DFQATT and CDR2 as SNEGSKA. The V end gives up 5 bases and the J end 1 base, leaving 2 bases in the junction not matched to a gene. There are 13 amino acids in the CDR3, from cysteine to phenylalanine inclusive. CDR3 DNA is the only sequence kept; it has 39 bases, read in frame from the first base. The receptor chain draws on TRBV20-1 and TRBJ2-7; TRBD2 fits 10 bases in the junction. The sequencing used whole blood, collected in connection with sensitization to the hapten diphenylcyclopropenone (DPC). This clonotype was obtained from a woman between 25 and 40 years old with alopecia areata. Some clones in this sample may be carry-over from other donors' samples. The base sequence is TGCAGTGCTGATAGCGGGAGGTCCTACGAGCAGTACTTC. Its product reads: CSADSGRSYEQYF.